This T cell receptor (beta chain) was sequenced in a study of T-cell reconstitution after alpha-beta-depleted transplantation in children. Study-wide results and caveats: Reported findings indicate that, about two months after transplant, alpha-beta T cells came from several hundred expanded clones, which were derived from non-depleted graft cells. The study traced high day-60 TCRbeta diversity in some patients to surviving recipient T cells and thymic progenitors. T-cell counts and diversity were attributed mostly to newly produced T cells one year after transplant.

This clonotype turned up a few times. Its matching antigen is unknown. Researchers prepared the TCRbeta library using unique molecular identifiers, the study reports. TCRdb re-analysed the PCR reads in MiXCR, keeping a single row per CDR3 protein. The table includes approximately 80,000 distinct CDR3 sequences, approximately 14% detected once. The CDR3 is 13 residues long. Germline V gene sequence: CDR1 SQVTM, CDR2 ANQGSEA. The V and J ends lost 5 bases and 5 bases respectively, with 13 bases between them. The gene calls are TRBV29-1 and TRBJ1-3, with a weak D call TRBD1 (6 bases). This specimen was PBMCs, mostly from graft donor cells, taken 180 days after TCRalphabeta/CD19-depleted stem cell transplant. The origin of this receptor is a male patient aged 2-10 years who had a stem cell transplant for acute lymphoblastic leukemia, so the T cells may come from the graft donor. The CDR3 DNA reads TGCAGCGTTCAGGGCCAGGGGCGAAACACCATATATTTT. Translated: CSVQGQGRNTIYF.